These T cell receptor beta chains were read from a single sample in a study of blood T cell repertoires in COVID-19. Generated by immunoSEQ multiplex PCR, the TCRdb table keeps only in-frame clones and is missing some. The sample consists of approximately 20,000 clones, 90% to 95% of them appearing once. The sample was peripheral blood. The receptors stem from a woman aged 45-60 years with active COVID-19. The CDR3 runs from the conserved cysteine through the conserved F or W. A D gene is named only where the DNA matches it firmly. Some rows mark clone size as missing; the rest say once, few, many or name a class of expanded clone.

j_call | d_call | v_call | clone_size | cdr3_nt | cdr3_aa
TRBJ1-2 | NA | TRBV28 | NA | TGTGCCAGCAGTACACCAAACTATGGCTACACCTTC | CASSTPNYGYTF
TRBJ2-3 | TRBD1 | TRBV5-1 | NA | TGCGCCAGCAGCATTGGGACAGGGATGAGAACAGATACGCAGTATTTT | CASSIGTGMRTDTQYF
TRBJ2-7 | TRBD2 | TRBV28 | NA | TGTGCCAGCAGTTTTAGGTGGGGGGGGACCTACGAGCAGTACTTC | CASSFRWGGTYEQYF
TRBJ1-5 | NA | TRBV7-2 | NA | TGTGCCAGCAGCTTTGCAGGGGCCGTTCAGCCCCAGCATTTT | CASSFAGAVQPQHF
TRBJ2-5 | NA | TRBV9 | NA | TGTGCCAGCAGCGTATTAAGCGGCCAAGAGACCCAGTACTTC | CASSVLSGQETQYF
TRBJ2-7 | TRBD2 | TRBV3-1/TRBV3-2 | NA | TGTGCCAGCAGCCAGTTCCACGGGGGGACTGCCTCCTACGAGCAGTACTTC | CASSQFHGGTASYEQYF
TRBJ2-1 | TRBD2 | TRBV5-4 | NA | TGTGCCAGCAGCCAGGGACTAGCGGACTACAATGAGCAGTTCTTC | CASSQGLADYNEQFF
TRBJ1-1 | NA | TRBV5-4 | once | TGTGCCAGCAGCCGGGGGGTAGGGATGAACACTGAAGCTTTCTTT | CASSRGVGMNTEAFF
TRBJ2-7 | NA | TRBV6-5 | NA | TGTGCCAGCAGTTACTCGTCAGGCAGCAAGGTCCACGAGCAGTACTTC | CASSYSSGSKVHEQYF
TRBJ2-7 | TRBD2 | TRBV7-9 | NA | TGTGCCAGCAGCCATCCCGGGACTAGCGGGAGCTACGAGCAGTACTTC | CASSHPGTSGSYEQYF
TRBJ1-2 | NA | TRBV11-2 | NA | TGTGCCAGCAGCTTAGGACAGGATGGGACTGGCTACACCTTC | CASSLGQDGTGYTF
TRBJ2-7 | TRBD2 | TRBV6-5 | NA | TGTGCCAGCAGTTACTCAACTAGCGGGGGGGCCTACGAGCAGTACTTC | CASSYSTSGGAYEQYF
TRBJ2-3 | TRBD2 | TRBV5-1 | NA | TGCGCCAGCAGCTCCCCCACGGCGTCCAGGGCCGGGACTAGCGGGAGTTGGGATACGCAGTATTTT | CASSSPTASRAGTSGSWDTQYF
TRBJ1-1 | TRBD1 | TRBV28 | NA | TGTGCCAGCAGTTTGCGACAGGGAATCACTGAAGCTTTCTTT | CASSLRQGITEAFF
TRBJ2-2 | NA | TRBV7-7 | NA | TGTGCCAGCAGTCCGGGGAACACCGGGGAGCTGTTTTTT | CASSPGNTGELFF
TRBJ1-1 | NA | TRBV24-1 | NA | TGTGCCACCAGTGCCTGGGAGGGCTGGGACACTGAAGCTTTCTTT | CATSAWEGWDTEAFF
TRBJ2-5 | TRBD1 | TRBV5-6 | NA | TGTGCCAGCAGCAGAGGGACAGAAGAGACCCAGTACTTC | CASSRGTEETQYF
TRBJ2-1 | NA | TRBV9 | NA | TGTGCCAGCAGCGTAGACGACTTTATAAATGAGCAGTTCTTC | CASSVDDFINEQFF
TRBJ2-3 | TRBD2 | TRBV5-5 | NA | TGTGCCAGCGCCATCTCCGGGACTAGAGGGATTGATACGCAGTATTTT | CASAISGTRGIDTQYF
TRBJ1-2 | TRBD1 | TRBV2 | NA | TGTGCCAGCAGTCTATACGGGACAGCTAACTATGGCTACACCTTC | CASSLYGTANYGYTF
TRBJ2-7 | TRBD1 | TRBV5-4 | NA | TGTGCCAGCAGCCCAAGATTGGAAAGGGGGCTTTTGCCCGAGCAGTACTTC | CASSPRLERGLLPEQYF
TRBJ2-2 | NA | TRBV5-1 | NA | TGCGCCAGCAGCTTGGACCCTTTGGGCGGGGCCGGGGAGCTGTTTTTT | CASSLDPLGGAGELFF
TRBJ2-3 | TRBD1 | TRBV4-1 | NA | TGCGCCAGCAGCCAAGAGGGGGACAGGAGCACAGATACGCAGTATTTT | CASSQEGDRSTDTQYF
TRBJ1-2 | TRBD1 | TRBV5-1 | few | TGCGCCAGCACCTCCGGGGGGACAGGGGCCCTGGAATATGGCTACACCTTC | CASTSGGTGALEYGYTF
TRBJ2-3 | TRBD1 | TRBV2 | once | TGTGCCAGCGGGCGACAGGGGGAAGATACGCAGTATTTT | CASGRQGEDTQYF
TRBJ1-1 | TRBD1 | TRBV28 | NA | TGTGCCAGCAGTTTCCTCGGGCAGGGGGCGTCAGCTTTCTTT | CASSFLGQGASAFF
TRBJ2-6 | NA | TRBV6-5 | NA | TGTGCCAGCACCCCCAGCGGCTCTGGGGCCAACGTCCTGACTTTC | CASTPSGSGANVLTF
TRBJ2-7 | NA | TRBV9 | once | TGTGCCAGCAGCGTAGGAGCAGGGTCGGGCTACGAGCAGTACTTC | CASSVGAGSGYEQYF
TRBJ2-1 | TRBD2 | TRBV18 | NA | TGTGCCAGCTCAACCGGGACTAGGACCTTAGAAGAGCAGTTCTTC | CASSTGTRTLEEQFF
TRBJ2-5 | TRBD1 | TRBV18 | NA | TGTGCCAGCTCATCCCCGGGACAGCAAGAGACCCAGTACTTC | CASSSPGQQETQYF
TRBJ2-6 | TRBD2 | TRBV19 | NA | TGTGCCAGTAGTCCTAGCGGGAGCGTCTCTGGGGCCAACGTCCTGACTTTC | CASSPSGSVSGANVLTF
TRBJ1-1 | TRBD1 | TRBV5-4 | NA | TGTGCCAGCAGCGCCCCCCCGACAGGGCGAGACACTGAAGCTTTCTTT | CASSAPPTGRDTEAFF
TRBJ2-3 | NA | TRBV5-5 | NA | TGTGCCAGCAGCCACACAGATACGCAGTATTTT | CASSHTDTQYF
TRBJ2-4 | NA | TRBV9 | NA | TGTGCCAGCAGCGTAATCATGAACGGCATTCAGTACTTC | CASSVIMNGIQYF
TRBJ2-5 | TRBD2 | TRBV3-1/TRBV3-2 | NA | TGTGCCAGCAGCCCGAATAGCCTAGCGGGGGAGACCCAGTACTTC | CASSPNSLAGETQYF
TRBJ2-7 | NA | TRBV25-1 | NA | TGTGCCAGCAGTCAGACCGGGACTGCGGACCACGAGCAGTACTTC | CASSQTGTADHEQYF
TRBJ2-5 | NA | TRBV30 | NA | TGTGCCTGTACACCCCAGAGGGAGACCCAGTACTTC | CACTPQRETQYF
TRBJ1-4 | TRBD1 | TRBV3-1/TRBV3-2 | NA | TGTGCCAGCAGCCAGCGGACAGGGGGCTCTGAAAAACTGTTTTTT | CASSQRTGGSEKLFF
TRBJ2-3 | TRBD1 | TRBV5-1 | NA | TGCGCCAGCAGCTTGGAACAGGGGAAAATTATCGGCACAGATACGCAGTATTTT | CASSLEQGKIIGTDTQYF
TRBJ1-2 | NA | TRBV2 | NA | TGTGCCAGCAGGGGAGCCCCGGGTGGCTACACCTTC | CASRGAPGGYTF
TRBJ2-2 | TRBD1 | TRBV5-6 | NA | TGTGCCAGCAGCTCGGACAGGGACCACACCGGGGAGCTGTTTTTT | CASSSDRDHTGELFF
TRBJ2-7 | TRBD2 | TRBV12-3/TRBV12-4 | NA | TGTGCCAGCAGATATGGGACTACCTACGAGCAGTACTTC | CASRYGTTYEQYF
TRBJ2-7 | NA | TRBV11-2 | NA | TGTGCCAGCAGCTTCCCGGGTTCCTACGAGCAGTACTTC | CASSFPGSYEQYF